A single sample is the source of the 27 T cell receptor beta chains below, sequenced in a study of cytomegalovirus exposure and HLA in healthy donors. Primers included in the PCR were 60 Vbeta and 13 Jbeta primers. Clones were read by immunoSEQ multiplex PCR, and TCRdb kept only the in-frame ones, dropping some. In the table there are about 130,000 clones, 55% to 75% of which are singletons. The sample was PBMCs. The receptors here all came from a human donor in good health.

This clone has only a few counts. CDR3 amino acids: CASRGRLAGVGGEQFF. For the CDR3, the DNA is TGTGCCAGCAGGGGGAGACTAGCGGGAGTCGGTGGTGAGCAGTTCTTC. The rearrangement uses TRBV6-6 and TRBJ2-1; TRBD2 matches 12 bases. CDR1 and CDR2 (germline): MNHNY, SVGAGI (reference sequence). J lost 9 bases, V lost 6 bases, and 12 bases had no gene match. The CDR3 runs to 16 residues.

This chain uses TRBV7-9 with TRBJ2-3, with D possibly matching TRBD1 (5 bases). The V gene's germline CDR1 is SEHNR and CDR2 FQNEAQ (reference sequence). The CDR3 is made up of 18 amino acids. The V end was cut by 6 bases, the J end by 3 bases, with 25 bases between. The DNA for the CDR3 is TGTGCCAGCAGACCAGCCCCCGGTCAGGGAAATTTAACAGATACGCAGTATTTT. Amino acids: CASRPAPGQGNLTDTQYF.

This clone was recorded only once. The chain couples TRBV19 to TRBJ1-1; tentative D call: TRBD1 (6 bases). Trimming removed 3 bases from V and 2 bases from J, with 25 bases in between. CDR1 and CDR2 from the germline V gene are LNHDA and SQIVND (reference sequence). CDR3 length: 19 residues. The CDR3 loop reads CASSIAVGHGYGLNTEAFF. The DNA for the CDR3 is TGTGCCAGTAGTATCGCGGTGGGACACGGTTATGGGTTAAACACTGAAGCTTTCTTT.

The V call is TRBV9, the J call TRBJ2-7, with 11 bases matching TRBD2. CDR1 is SGDLS, CDR2 YYNGEE, per germline. This CDR3 is 15 amino acids long. The V segment lost 0 bases and the J segment 3 bases; nucleotides outside the gene matches: 2. CDR3 amino acids: CASSVGLAGLYEQYF. DNA of the CDR3: TGTGCCAGCAGCGTAGGACTAGCGGGACTCTACGAGCAGTACTTC. The full variable domain, in which reference TRBV9 and TRBJ2-7 provide the parts outside the CDR3, is DSGVTQTPKHLITATGQRVTLRCSPRSGDLSVYWYQQSLDQGLQFLIQYYNGEERAKGNILERFSAQQFPDLHSELNLSSLELGDSALYFCASSVGLAGLYEQYFGPGTRLTVT.

This clone was counted once. Here the CDR3 reads CASSSGGGEYGYTF. The DNA for the CDR3 is TGTGCCAGCAGCTCGGGGGGGGGCGAGTATGGCTACACCTTC. The chain carries TRBV7-9 and TRBJ1-2; possible D gene TRBD1, 6 bases. Trimming left V 4 bases short and J 5 bases short, with 14 bases between. CDR3 size: 14 residues. Germline CDR1 and CDR2: SEHNR and FQNEAQ (reference sequence).

This chain uses TRBV27 with TRBJ2-1; D is uncertain. Germline CDR1 MNHEY, CDR2 SMNVEV (reference sequence). Trimming removed 4 bases at V and 5 bases at J, with 18 bases between. The CDR3 runs 16 residues. The CDR3 protein is CASSSPGRQKNNEQFF. DNA of the CDR3: TGTGCCAGCAGTTCCCCCGGCAGGCAGAAAAACAATGAGCAGTTCTTC.

CDR3 protein: CASSKDSYGYTF. Here the CDR3 DNA reads TGTGCCAGCAGCAAAGACAGCTATGGCTACACCTTC. This chain uses TRBV21-1 with TRBJ1-2; the table's TRBD1 call for D was not verified on the DNA. TRBV21-1 is flagged as a pseudogene. This CDR3 is built from 12 residues.

The chain carries TRBV7-2 and TRBJ2-5, with D possibly being TRBD2 (6 bases). The ends were cut back, 1 base at V and 2 bases at J, with 8 bases in the middle. CDR1 is SGHTA, CDR2 FQGNSA, per germline. The length of the CDR3 is 14 residues. The CDR3 bases are TGTGCCAGCAGCTTAGACGGACTACAAGAGACCCAGTACTTC. This encodes CASSLDGLQETQYF. Based on the CDR3 plus reference TRBV7-2 and TRBJ2-5, the full variable domain is GAGVSQSPSNKVTEKGKDVELRCDPISGHTALYWYRQSLGQGLEFLIYFQGNSAPDKSGLPSDRFSAERTGGSVSTLTIQRTQQEDSAVYLCASSLDGLQETQYFGPGTRLLVL.

This chain links TRBV9 with TRBJ2-5; TRBD2 matches at 15 bases. The end of the DNA is better explained by TRBJ2-7, so the J call may be wrong. Per germline, CDR1 SGDLS and CDR2 YYNGEE. CDR3 length equals 18 residues. The CDR3 bases are TGTGCCAGCAGCCCAGGGACTAGCGGGGGGTACCTCTCCTACGAGCAGTACTTC. This translates into CASSPGTSGGYLSYEQYF.

The chain couples TRBV4-1 to TRBJ2-7; D might be TRBD2 (6 bases). The CDR3 totals 15 residues. V was trimmed by 1 base and J by 5 bases, leaving 15 bases between them. Germline V lookup: CDR1 MGHRA, CDR2 YSYEKL. The CDR3 coding sequence is TGCGCCAGCAGCCAAGGATGGCTAGCGTCGGACGAGCAGTACTTC. Its protein is CASSQGWLASDEQYF.

The chain recombines TRBV11-2 with TRBJ2-3; 8 nucleotides match TRBD1. The CDR3 is 17 amino acids. Germline V gene sequence: CDR1 SGHAT, CDR2 FQNNGV. With V trimmed by 1 base and J by 2 bases, 8 bases remained unmatched. The CDR3 sequence: CASSLGAAGGFTDTQYF. Here the CDR3 DNA reads TGTGCCAGCAGCTTAGGTGCGGCAGGGGGCTTCACAGATACGCAGTATTTT. Based on the CDR3 plus reference TRBV11-2 and TRBJ2-3, the full variable domain is EAGVAQSPRYKIIEKRQSVAFWCNPISGHATLYWYQQILGQGPKLLIQFQNNGVVDDSQLPKDRFSAERLKGVDSTLKIQPAKLEDSAVYLCASSLGAAGGFTDTQYFGPGTRLTVL.

The chain employs TRBV28 and TRBJ2-2; 9 positions agree with TRBD2. In germline, CDR1 is MDHEN, CDR2 SYDVKM. The trim removed 6 bases at V and 7 bases at J, leaving 3 bases unmatched. The CDR3 has 13 residues. CDR3 sequence (DNA): TGTGCCAGCAGACTAGCGGGTGGCGGGGAGCTGTTTTTT. Protein: CASRLAGGGELFF.

V gene TRBV30 combines with J gene TRBJ1-1, with D possibly being TRBD1 (5 bases). This CDR3 is built from 13 residues. Germline values: CDR1 GTSNPN, CDR2 SVGIG (reference sequence). The V end lost 2 bases, the J end lost 4 bases, and 11 bases lay between the germline ends. The CDR3 spells CAWSQGPVTEAFF. CDR3 in DNA: TGTGCCTGGAGTCAGGGTCCAGTCACTGAAGCTTTCTTT.

V is TRBV7-3 and J is TRBJ2-7; 12 positions match TRBD2. This CDR3 contains 16 residues. The V gene's germline CDR1 is SGHTA and CDR2 FQGTGA. The trim removed 5 bases at V and 5 bases at J, leaving 10 bases unmatched. The CDR3 nucleotides read TGTGCCAGCAGCCGAATGACTAGCGGGAGCCCACACGAGCAGTACTTC. The encoded protein is CASSRMTSGSPHEQYF.

Only one count was recorded for this clone. The genes are TRBV2 and TRBJ1-1; D is possibly TRBD1 (6 bases). The V end lost 6 bases, the J end lost 4 bases, and 15 bases lay between the germline ends. The CDR3 is 14 amino acids. CDR1 and CDR2 (germline): SNHLY, FYNNEI. The CDR3 here is CASRDLRGVTEAFF. The CDR3 coding sequence is TGTGCCAGCAGGGATCTCAGGGGTGTCACTGAAGCTTTCTTT.

The J gene is TRBJ1-5, the V gene TRBV29-1, with 8 bases that match TRBD1. Trimming took 7 bases from V and 3 from J; bases not matched to a gene: 5. Germline CDR1 and CDR2: SQVTM and ANQGSEA. This CDR3 is 13 amino acids long. CDR3 residues: CSATDRANQPQHF. The CDR3 nucleotides are TGCAGCGCCACGGACAGGGCCAATCAGCCCCAGCATTTT.

This chain links TRBV7-2 with TRBJ2-7; 8 bases line up with TRBD2. The V gene's germline CDR1 is SGHTA and CDR2 FQGNSA. Trimming took 1 base from V and 6 from J; bases not matched to a gene: 11. The CDR3 is 16 amino acids. CDR3 protein: CASSLGPAGARAEQYF. CDR3 coding DNA: TGTGCCAGCAGCTTAGGCCCAGCGGGGGCTAGAGCCGAGCAGTACTTC.

In regard to this clone: A much larger clone is a single base away; this may be a read error. The gene calls are TRBV30 and TRBJ1-1, with unresolved D. Trimming cost V 3 bases and J 6 bases, with 14 bases left between them. CDR1 GTSNPN and CDR2 SVGIG come from the germline V gene (reference sequence). The CDR3 runs to 13 residues. This CDR3 reads CAWSPVRRAEAFF. CDR3 DNA: TGTGCCTGGAGCCCGGTCAGGAGGGCTGAAGCTTTCTTT.

The chain has TRBV5-5 and TRBJ1-2; a weak D match, TRBD1 (6 bases). Looked up from germline, CDR1 is SGHKS and CDR2 is YYEKEE (reference sequence). V was shortened by 0 bases and J by 3 bases, with 6 bases between the two germline ends. The CDR3 has 13 residues. CDR3 nucleotide sequence: TGTGCCAGCAGCTTGGCAGGGGACTATGGCTACACCTTC. Protein sequence: CASSLAGDYGYTF.

In its sample, this clone was seen a few times. The chain joins TRBV11-2 to TRBJ2-7; 7 nucleotides agree with TRBD2. The ends lost 2 bases at V and 6 bases at J; junction bases unmatched: 10. The CDR3 contains 15 residues. Germline CDR1 and CDR2: SGHAT and FQNNGV. CDR3 region: CASSLNSGRISEQYF. Written as DNA, the CDR3 is TGTGCCAGCAGCTTAAACTCCGGGAGGATCTCCGAGCAGTACTTC. The full variable domain, its missing parts supplied by reference TRBV11-2 and TRBJ2-7, is EAGVAQSPRYKIIEKRQSVAFWCNPISGHATLYWYQQILGQGPKLLIQFQNNGVVDDSQLPKDRFSAERLKGVDSTLKIQPAKLEDSAVYLCASSLNSGRISEQYFGPGTRLTVT.

V and J are TRBV5-4 and TRBJ2-5; the match to TRBD1 covers 7 bases. Matching the DNA end better, TRBJ2-7 makes the J call doubtful. This CDR3 has 13 residues. The germline CDR1 and CDR2 sequences are SGHNT and YYREEE (reference sequence). The CDR3 DNA is TGTGCCAGCAGCTTAGACAGGGCCTACGAGCAGTACTTC. This encodes CASSLDRAYEQYF.

In DNA, the CDR3 is TGTGCCAGCAGTCCCCTGGGGGGGGACATTCAGTACTTC. Residues: CASSPLGGDIQYF. The chain combines TRBV28 with TRBJ2-4; 7 positions agree with TRBD2. Germline lookup yields CDR1 MDHEN and CDR2 SYDVKM. This CDR3 is 13 amino acids long. The J segment lost 8 bases and the V segment lost 5 bases, leaving 6 bases of the junction unmatched.

This clone was counted only a few times. This specimen includes other DNA sequences encoding the same CDR3. The CDR3 spells CASSQERGGQETQYF. Written as DNA, the CDR3 is TGCGCCAGCAGCCAAGAGCGGGGGGGGCAAGAGACCCAGTACTTC. The rearrangement joins TRBV4-3 to TRBJ2-5; 9 bases line up with TRBD2. There are 15 residues in the CDR3. Trimming removed 0 bases from V and 2 bases from J; junction bases left unmatched: 1. CDR1 LGHNA and CDR2 YSLEER come from the germline V gene.

Only one count was recorded for this clone. The CDR3 sequence: CASSSTNEKLFF. Here the CDR3 DNA reads TGCGCCAGCTCCTCAACTAATGAAAAACTGTTTTTT. The chain links TRBV5-1 to TRBJ1-4; no reliable D call. This CDR3 region has 12 residues. V shed 7 bases and J shed 0 bases, with 4 bases lying between them. CDR1 is SGHRS and CDR2 is YFSETQ in the germline V gene.

The gene calls are TRBV9 and TRBJ2-1; TRBD2 might be the D (6 bases). V lost 0 bases and J 6 bases, leaving 19 bases between the germline ends. Germline V gene sequence: CDR1 SGDLS, CDR2 YYNGEE. The CDR3 covers 17 residues. The CDR3 sequence is CASSVENWDSPANEQFF. The CDR3 region has the DNA TGTGCCAGCAGCGTAGAAAATTGGGACTCCCCCGCCAATGAGCAGTTCTTC.

The CDR3 nucleotides read TGTGCCAGCAGTACCCCCACGGGGAACACTGAAGCTTTCTTT. Protein product: CASSTPTGNTEAFF. The rearrangement uses TRBV6-5 and TRBJ1-1; the D is unclear. The CDR3 has 14 amino acids. Germline V gives CDR1 MNHEY, CDR2 SVGAGI. Between the trimmed V and J ends, which lost 5 bases and 1 base, there was a span of 11 bases.

The chain links TRBV27 to TRBJ2-3; the match to TRBD1 covers 10 bases. CDR3 length equals 18 residues. After removal of 6 bases from V and 4 bases from J, the junction contained 16 bases not matched to a gene. Germline lookup yields CDR1 MNHEY and CDR2 SMNVEV (reference sequence). The chain's CDR3 is CASRRQGAGRPMADTQYF. The CDR3 nucleotides read TGTGCCAGCAGACGACAGGGGGCTGGGCGGCCGATGGCAGATACGCAGTATTTT.